The present T cell receptor beta chain was sequenced within a study of blood T cell repertoires in COVID-19. For the study at large: Both acute and convalescent COVID-19 samples were obtained from the United States, Italy and Spain. Sources were T cells, B-cell-depleted T cells, or PBMCs; the material itself was cDNA or gDNA.

Per the authors' pipeline: By means of reference gene primer amplification, nucleated cell counts were estimated. Sequenced by immunoSEQ multiplex PCR; TCRdb stores in-frame clones only, minus some. The DNA was the basis for D and trimming; V, J and clone size are from that table. This sample has about 110,000 clones, with 75% to 85% found just once. Germline CDR1 is SGHAT and CDR2 is FQNNGV. The V gene lost 1 base and the J gene lost 0 bases, with 6 bases spanning the gap. This CDR3 is built from 14 residues. Sequencing was carried out using peripheral blood. The sequence was obtained from a woman in her fifties or sixties with acute or convalescent COVID-19. The J gene is TRBJ1-2, the V gene TRBV11-2; D uncertain. CDR3 DNA: TGTGCCAGCAGCTTAGGAGCGGCTAACTATGGCTACACCTTC. Protein: CASSLGAANYGYTF.